This T cell receptor beta chain was captured by sequencing in a study of blood T cell repertoires in COVID-19 (dated by TCRdb to the early 2020s). Study-wide context: Samples covering the acute and convalescent phases of COVID-19 were provided by collaborators in the United States, Italy and Spain. Subjects who had been exposed to COVID-19, were actively infected with it, or had recovered from it provided the deeply sampled blood TCRbeta repertoires that made up the dataset. The prospective study material was composed of cDNA or gDNA derived from T cells, B-cell-depleted T cells, or PBMCs. The repertoires were released in a freely available public database meant as a resource for research on the immune response to SARS-CoV-2. Where available, HLA class I and class II types were obtained from metadata supplied by the sample provider rather than from assay-based typing. The sample metadata nearly always contained a de-identified subject ID, COVID-19 status, age in years and sex. The samples were drawn from two sources: the first 160 participants of the ongoing ImmuneRACE study, and fewer than 1,500 subjects contributed by 6 global collaborators. What the work shows at the level of the full study, not this receptor alone: The amount of clinical and demographic metadata varied by source and participant and was provided uncurated.

TCRbeta CDR3 regions were amplified from genomic DNA by means of the immunoSEQ Assay, a bias-controlled multiplex PCR. The original pipeline was this. The number of nucleated cells in each sample was estimated from the amplification of reference gene primers within the assay. To quantify the absolute abundance of each unique TCRbeta CDR3 rearrangement, sequence reads were collapsed and filtered. For each sample, productive Simpson clonality was calculated as the square root of Simpson's diversity index across productive rearrangements. TCRdb limited this immuneACCESS table to in-frame rearrangements with V and J called. A share of clones is missing; checked studies link under half to unresolved V genes, and the rest is unexplained. Clonal size and the V and J genes are those of that table, whereas D and trimming came from the DNA. Counted in this sample were under 200,000 clones; 88% of them appeared once. 5.5% to 7% of the sample is taken by the ten largest.

Each collaborating institution followed its own protocols to collect whole blood in K2EDTA tubes. For TCRbeta analysis, collaborator samples were shipped as frozen whole blood, as isolated PBMCs, or as DNA extracted from either sample type. At the junction V is shortened by 3 bases and J by 3 bases; bases outside the gene matches: 1. The CDR3 measures 13 amino acids from cysteine to phenylalanine. Here the CDR3 DNA is all that survives: 39 bases in frame from base 1. A remark on this clone: Its antigen target is currently unknown. Per-base quality was not reported, and no clone a single base away is much larger than it.

The sample comprised peripheral blood. This sequence was found in a middle-aged man with active or convalescent COVID-19. The V and J genes are TRBV12-3 or TRBV12-4 and TRBJ1-1, with 7 junctional bases fitting TRBD1. In nucleotides, the sequence is TGTGCCAGCAGTTTGACAGGGTACACTGAAGCTTTCTTT. This sequence encodes CASSLTGYTEAFF.